This T cell receptor beta chain is from a study of beta chain features in type 1 diabetes. Study-wide points: Shorter TCRB CDR3s, moderately but significantly so, were found in Type 1 diabetes patients in all four CD4+ subsets. Insertions were fewer and deletions more numerous at VDJ junctions in type 1 diabetes patients. In cDNA sequencing, cells with high TCR expression could be over-represented.

Per the germline V gene, CDR1 is ENHRY and CDR2 is SYGVKD. V trimming: 0 bases; J trimming: 7 bases; junction bases outside the gene matches: 7. The length of the CDR3 is 16 residues. A note on this clone: As yet, its antigen is unknown.

cDNA synthesis used the whole RNA isolate, giving expressed TCRB sequences. Assay used: immunoSEQ multiplex PCR; TCRdb lists only in-frame clones, some missing. The data hold roughly 700,000 clones, with around 15% observed a single time. The sequence derives from a man aged 18 to 35 with type 1 diabetes. The chain recombines TRBV10-3 with TRBJ1-1; 11 bases align to TRBD1. What was sequenced was naive CD4+ T cells from blood. CDR3 in amino acids: CAISESRTGGLIEAFF. DNA for the CDR3: TGTGCCATCAGTGAGTCCCGGACAGGGGGCCTTATTGAAGCTTTCTTT.